The 16 T cell receptor beta chains in this list originate from one sample, sequenced in a study of technical replicates of blood from four donors. The table came from immunoSEQ multiplex PCR; TCRdb's copy has only in-frame clones and leaves some out. Of some 71,000 clones in the sample, approximately 96% were seen once. The sequencing sample was made of T cells isolated from PBMCs. These receptors were taken from a human donor in good health.

V and J are TRBV5-1 and TRBJ2-7, with TRBD2 matching over 10 bases. CDR3 length: 14 amino acids. The ends lost 2 bases at V and 3 bases at J; junction bases unmatched: 2. Germline values: CDR1 SGHRS, CDR2 YFSETQ. The chain's CDR3 is CASSLTSGIYEQYF. CDR3 bases: TGCGCCAGCAGCTTAACTAGCGGGATCTACGAGCAGTACTTC.

The chain joins TRBV5-6 to TRBJ1-2; the D is unclear. This CDR3 spans 13 amino acids. Trimming took 1 base from V and 3 from J, leaving 7 bases between them. Germline loops: CDR1 SGHDT, CDR2 YYEEEE. This chain's CDR3 is CASSLPSDYGYTF. The CDR3 coding sequence is TGTGCCAGCAGCTTGCCCAGCGACTATGGCTACACCTTC.

The gene calls are TRBV6-5 and TRBJ2-4; D might be TRBD1 (6 bases). V was shortened by 0 bases and J by 1 base, with 7 bases between the two germline ends. The CDR3 covers 15 residues. Per germline, CDR1 MNHEY and CDR2 SVGAGI. CDR3: CASSYSQGAKNIQYF. The DNA for the CDR3 is TGTGCCAGCAGTTACTCGCAGGGGGCCAAAAACATTCAGTACTTC.

This chain links TRBV30 with TRBJ1-1, with D perhaps matching TRBD1 (6 bases). CDR1 is GTSNPN and CDR2 is SVGIG in the germline V gene (reference sequence). Trimming pared 0 bases from V and 9 bases from J, leaving 11 bases between. The length of the CDR3 is 12 residues. This CDR3 is CAWSVGTNQAFF. CDR3 nucleotide sequence: TGTGCCTGGAGTGTCGGGACAAACCAAGCTTTCTTT. Variable domain in full (rest from reference TRBV30 and TRBJ1-1): SQTIHQWPATLVQPVGSPLSLECTVEGTSNPNLYWYRQAAGRGLQLLFYSVGIGQISSEVPQNLSASRPQDRQFILSSKKLLLSDSGFYLCAWSVGTNQAFFGQGTRLTVV.

This clone appeared a single time. The genes are TRBV7-2 and TRBJ2-1; 9 nucleotides line up with TRBD1. Trimming at V came to 0 bases and at J to 4 bases, leaving 4 bases not matched to a gene. The CDR3 runs 16 residues. CDR1 SGHTA and CDR2 FQGNSA come from the germline V gene. CDR3 DNA sequence: TGTGCCAGCAGCTTAGCCGGGACAGGGATTTACAATGAGCAGTTCTTC. Its protein product is CASSLAGTGIYNEQFF.

The chain employs TRBV9 and TRBJ1-1; 7 bases match TRBD1. The germline gives CDR1 SGDLS, CDR2 YYNGEE. V dropped 3 bases and J dropped 7; count of bases not matched to a gene: 6. This CDR3 is 13 amino acids long. The CDR3 region has the DNA TGTGCCAGCAGCGCTCCCGGGACAGATGAAGCTTTCTTT. Its translation is CASSAPGTDEAFF.

The J gene is TRBJ2-5, the V gene TRBV27; the match to TRBD1 covers 10 bases. V lost 6 bases and J lost 4; bases outside the gene matches: 11. From germline, CDR1 is MNHEY and CDR2 SMNVEV (reference sequence). This CDR3 region has 16 residues. In DNA, the CDR3 is TGTGCCAGCAGCCAAGACGGGACAGGGGAAGGAGAGACCCAGTACTTC. It translates to CASSQDGTGEGETQYF.

The chain has TRBV29-1 and TRBJ2-5; 13 bases line up with TRBD2. The length of the CDR3 is 15 residues. Germline V gene sequence: CDR1 SQVTM, CDR2 ANQGSEA. With 8 bases clipped from V and 7 bases from J, the junction kept 13 bases outside the gene matches. The CDR3 spells CSSRDRGLAGRTQYF. As DNA, the CDR3 is TGCAGCTCCCGGGACAGGGGACTAGCGGGAAGGACCCAGTACTTC.

This chain connects TRBV5-1 to TRBJ2-1, with TRBD2 identical over 9 bases. V lost 0 bases to trimming and J lost 5 bases; unmatched junction nucleotides: 9. The CDR3 length is 17 residues. Germline assignment: CDR1 SGHRS and CDR2 YFSETQ. The CDR3 coding sequence is TGCGCCAGCAGCTTGGCCTCGACTAGCGGAATCGACAATGAGCAGTTCTTC. It specifies CASSLASTSGIDNEQFF.

The rearrangement links TRBV6-6 to TRBJ1-2, with TRBD1 matching over 7 bases. The CDR3 has 14 residues. Germline V gene data show CDR1 as MNHNY and CDR2 as SVGAGI (reference sequence). After removal of 6 bases from V and 5 bases from J, the junction contained 9 bases not matched to a gene. The CDR3 DNA follows: TGTGCCAGCAGCTCAAGTCAACAGGGGTATGGCTACACCTTC. It codes for CASSSSQQGYGYTF.

The V call is TRBV29-1, the J call TRBJ2-3; D call uncertain. The CDR3 covers 13 residues. From germline, CDR1 is SQVTM and CDR2 ANQGSEA. The V end was cut by 4 bases, the J end by 0 bases, with 8 bases between. This CDR3 is CSVGATSTDTQYF. The CDR3 region has the DNA TGCAGCGTTGGGGCCACTAGCACAGATACGCAGTATTTT.

This clone was observed a single time. The chain joins TRBV7-2 to TRBJ2-1; 7 nucleotides line up with TRBD2. V was pared by 2 bases and J by 2 bases, with 9 bases of the junction left unmatched. The CDR3 is made up of 17 amino acids. CDR1 and CDR2 from the germline V gene are SGHTA and FQGNSA. The CDR3: CASSLTAGGSPYNEQFF. The CDR3, as DNA: TGTGCCAGCAGCTTAACCGCCGGCGGGAGCCCCTACAATGAGCAGTTCTTC.

V gene TRBV10-3 combines with J gene TRBJ2-4, with a weak D call TRBD1 (5 bases). CDR1 and CDR2 (germline): ENHRY, SYGVKD. The germline V and J ends were trimmed by 2 bases and 5 bases, with 7 bases remaining between them. The CDR3 is made up of 13 amino acids. The CDR3 nucleotides are TGTGCCATCAGTGAGGGCAGGGAAAACATTCAGTACTTC. Encoded protein: CAISEGRENIQYF.

The rearrangement joins TRBV28 to TRBJ1-3; 7 bases map to TRBD1. Germline CDR1 is MDHEN and CDR2 is SYDVKM. With V trimmed by 8 bases and J by 0 bases, 4 bases remained unmatched. The CDR3 covers 14 residues. The CDR3 DNA follows: TGTGCCAGCCGACAGGGCGACTCTGGAAACACCATATATTTT. Protein: CASRQGDSGNTIYF.

The rearrangement joins TRBV15 to TRBJ2-3; D possibly corresponds to TRBD2 (6 bases). The CDR3 is 12 residues long. From germline, CDR1 is LNHNV and CDR2 YYDKDF (reference sequence). The V gene lost 3 bases and the J gene lost 9 bases, with 10 bases spanning the gap. In DNA, the CDR3 is TGTGCCACCAGCAGCACGGCGGGGACGCAGTATTTT. It yields the protein CATSSTAGTQYF.

The chain links TRBV11-2 to TRBJ2-7; 8 positions match TRBD1. Looked up from germline, CDR1 is SGHAT and CDR2 is FQNNGV. The junction had 7 bases not matched to a gene; V was cut back by 6 bases and J by 6 bases. The CDR3 has 13 residues. The CDR3 DNA reads as TGTGCCAGCAGAGGACAGGGAGCCGTCGAGCAGTACTTC. Protein product: CASRGQGAVEQYF.